The 22 T cell receptor beta chains in this list originate from one sample, sequenced in a study of cytomegalovirus exposure and HLA in healthy donors. 13 Jbeta primers and 60 Vbeta primers were used for the PCR. Libraries were prepared by immunoSEQ multiplex PCR; TCRdb keeps only in-frame clonotypes and omits some of them. The sample holds around 97,000 clones, around a tenth seen once. Sequences were obtained from PBMCs. These TCRs come from a man aged 50 or older in good health and CMV-seropositive.

This clone was detected only a few times. This chain uses TRBV25-1 with TRBJ2-5; D is ambiguous. V lost 11 bases, J lost 9 bases, and 16 bases lay in between. The germline gives CDR1 MGHDK, CDR2 SYGVNS. The CDR3 is 11 residues long. CDR3 loop: CAVTFRGSQYF. The CDR3 region has the DNA TGTGCCGTCACTTTTAGAGGATCCCAGTACTTC.

Comments on this clone: In the same sample, other DNA sequences code for this CDR3. The rearrangement joins TRBV9 to TRBJ2-5, with no clear D. CDR3 length: 13 residues. Germline CDR1 SGDLS, CDR2 YYNGEE. V shed 0 bases and J shed 7 bases, with 10 bases lying between them. CDR3 DNA sequence: TGTGCCAGCAGCGTAGAGCCACCGGGGACCCAGTACTTC. As protein: CASSVEPPGTQYF. Filled out from reference TRBV9 and TRBJ2-5, the complete variable domain reads DSGVTQTPKHLITATGQRVTLRCSPRSGDLSVYWYQQSLDQGLQFLIQYYNGEERAKGNILERFSAQQFPDLHSELNLSSLELGDSALYFCASSVEPPGTQYFGPGTRLLVL.

This clone was counted a few times. V gene TRBV5-1 combines with J gene TRBJ2-2; TRBD1 agrees at 8 bases. The CDR3 is made up of 14 amino acids. V lost 3 bases to trimming and J lost 9 bases; unmatched junction nucleotides: 7. CDR1 SGHRS and CDR2 YFSETQ come from the germline V gene. The chain's CDR3 is CASSYMTGDRELFF. In nucleotides, the CDR3 is TGCGCCAGCAGCTATATGACAGGGGACCGGGAGCTGTTTTTT.

This clone was picked up many times. Here the CDR3 reads CSAPGRFTGELFF. In DNA form, the CDR3 reads TGCAGCGCCCCAGGGAGGTTCACCGGGGAGCTGTTTTTT. The chain joins TRBV29-1 to TRBJ2-2; possible D gene TRBD2, 6 bases. Germline CDR1 reads SQVTM; CDR2 reads ANQGSEA. The CDR3 consists of 13 residues. V shed 7 bases and J shed 4 bases, with 13 bases lying between them.

This clone appeared a few times. This CDR3 is CASSQHGTSGRALQYF. The CDR3 nucleotides are TGTGCCAGCAGCCAACACGGGACTAGCGGGAGGGCCTTGCAGTACTTC. This sequence joins TRBV2 and TRBJ2-7; 16 bases fit TRBD2. V lost 6 bases to trimming and J lost 9 bases; unmatched junction nucleotides: 11. The CDR3 covers 16 residues. Germline V gene lookup returns CDR1 SNHLY and CDR2 FYNNEI.

The chain is built from TRBV5-3 and TRBJ1-5, with D unresolved. TRBV5-3 is an ORF; its function is uncertain. V lost 2 bases, J lost 5 bases, and 5 bases lay in between. The CDR3 runs to 12 residues. CDR3 residues: CARSLTDQPQHF. CDR3 DNA: TGTGCCAGAAGCTTAACTGATCAGCCCCAGCATTTT.

This clone came up a few times. The chain joins TRBV2 to TRBJ2-5; tentative D call: TRBD1 (6 bases). The CDR3 sequence is 13 residues long. The germline gives CDR1 SNHLY, CDR2 FYNNEI. V lost 8 bases, J lost 2 bases, and 12 bases lay in between. The CDR3 DNA sequence: TGTGCCAGCCAGGGACACGGGCAAGAGACCCAGTACTTC. Its translation is CASQGHGQETQYF.

The chain couples TRBV30 to TRBJ2-7; TRBD2 aligns across 12 bases. There are 16 residues in the CDR3. Looked up from germline, CDR1 is GTSNPN and CDR2 is SVGIG (reference sequence). V lost 0 bases to trimming and J lost 2 bases; unmatched junction nucleotides: 5. CDR3 in amino acids: CAWSVGASGRAYEQYF. As DNA, the CDR3 is TGTGCCTGGAGTGTAGGTGCTAGCGGGAGGGCCTACGAGCAGTACTTC.

The chain has TRBV16 and TRBJ1-1; a weak D match, TRBD1 (6 bases). This CDR3 spans 15 amino acids. V lost 2 bases to trimming and J lost 1 base, with 11 bases between them. CDR1 and CDR2 (germline): KGHSY, FQNENV. CDR3 residues: CASSQRGGGNTEAFF. The CDR3 region has the DNA TGTGCCAGCAGCCAACGGGGAGGGGGGAACACTGAAGCTTTCTTT. The full variable domain, with the rest looked up from reference TRBV16 and TRBJ1-1, is GEEVAQTPKHLVRGEGQKAKLYCAPIKGHSYVFWYQQVLKNEFKFLISFQNENVFDETGMPKERFSAKCLPNSPCSLEIQATKLEDSAVYFCASSQRGGGNTEAFFGQGTRLTVV.

This sequence joins TRBV13 and TRBJ2-2, with 7 bases lining up with TRBD1. The CDR3 covers 16 residues. Germline V gives CDR1 PRHDT, CDR2 FYEKMQ (reference sequence). J lost 3 bases, V lost 5 bases, and 9 bases had no gene match. CDR3 residues: CASSPRRQGYTGELFF. The CDR3 nucleotides read TGTGCCAGCAGCCCCCGACGACAGGGTTACACCGGGGAGCTGTTTTTT. The entire variable domain, with the rest obtained from reference TRBV13 and TRBJ2-2, is as follows: AAGVIQSPRHLIKEKRETATLKCYPIPRHDTVYWYQQGPGQDPQFLISFYEKMQSDKGSIPDRFSAQQFSDYHSELNMSSLELGDSALYFCASSPRRQGYTGELFFGEGSRLTVL.

V usage is TRBV5-1 and J usage is TRBJ1-2, with D perhaps TRBD1 (6 bases). Trimming stripped 0 bases from V and 4 bases from J, with 10 bases between. The germline V gene has CDR1 SGHRS and CDR2 YFSETQ. CDR3 length: 14 residues. The CDR3 here is CASSLAGGTYGYTF. The DNA for the CDR3 is TGCGCCAGCAGCTTGGCGGGGGGCACCTATGGCTACACCTTC.

This clone was seen at least ten times. The chain employs TRBV30 and TRBJ2-1, with TRBD2 identical over 8 bases. Per the germline V gene, CDR1 is GTSNPN and CDR2 is SVGIG (reference sequence). V gave up 4 bases and J gave up 3 bases; unmatched junction bases: 2. The CDR3 covers 13 residues. CDR3 sequence: CAWTSGFYNEQFF. The CDR3 nucleotides read TGTGCCTGGACTAGCGGGTTCTACAATGAGCAGTTCTTC.

CDR3 nucleotide sequence: TGTGCCAGCAGCTCCGCCAGCGGGGAAAACAATGAGCAGTTCTTC. Protein sequence: CASSSASGENNEQFF. The gene calls are TRBV7-9 and TRBJ2-1, with TRBD2 matching 7 bases. Germline CDR1 and CDR2: SEHNR and FQNEAQ (reference sequence). The ends lost 4 bases at V and 5 bases at J; junction bases unmatched: 8. This CDR3 contains 15 residues.

CDR3 in amino acids: CASSLWTGQETQYF. Here the CDR3 DNA reads TGTGCCAGCAGTCTATGGACAGGTCAAGAGACCCAGTACTTC. The chain combines TRBV27 with TRBJ2-5; 7 nucleotides agree with TRBD1. This CDR3 contains 14 residues. CDR1 is MNHEY, CDR2 SMNVEV, per germline (reference sequence). The trim removed 5 bases at V and 2 bases at J, leaving 5 bases unmatched.

Notes on this clone: Other DNA variants within this sample encode the same CDR3. The chain joins TRBV6-4 to TRBJ2-7, with D uncertain. The germline CDR1 and CDR2 sequences are MRHNA and SNTAGT. The CDR3 is 13 amino acids. With 4 bases removed from V and 3 bases from J, the gap between germline ends came to 10 bases. CDR3 loop: CASSALPSYEQYF. CDR3 nucleotides: TGTGCCAGCAGTGCCCTCCCTAGCTACGAGCAGTACTTC.

The chain employs TRBV30 and TRBJ2-3, with 7 positions matching TRBD2. The germline V gene encodes CDR1 GTSNPN and CDR2 SVGIG (reference sequence). The CDR3 spans 16 residues. V dropped 0 bases and J dropped 7; count of bases not matched to a gene: 13. The CDR3 spells CAWSVGVSAGVNTQYF. The CDR3 bases are TGTGCCTGGAGTGTAGGGGTATCCGCGGGAGTTAATACGCAGTATTTT.

Written as DNA, the CDR3 is TGTGCCAGCAGAATATACGAGCAGTACTTC. It is translated as CASRIYEQYF. The chain has TRBV2 and TRBJ2-5; the D is unclear. The last part of the DNA fits TRBJ2-7 better; the J call may be wrong. The CDR3 loop spans 10 amino acids. Per the germline V gene, CDR1 is SNHLY and CDR2 is FYNNEI.

The rearrangement links TRBV5-1 to TRBJ1-1; no reliable D call. Germline V gene sequence: CDR1 SGHRS, CDR2 YFSETQ. The CDR3 contains 14 residues. V lost 3 bases and J 1 base, leaving 10 bases between the germline ends. In DNA, the CDR3 is TGCGCCAGCAGCTATGGAGGGAAGAACACTGAAGCTTTCTTT. This translates into CASSYGGKNTEAFF.

The rearrangement links TRBV6-1 to TRBJ1-1, with 7 bases that match TRBD1. This CDR3 has 15 amino acids. The J segment lost 3 bases and the V segment lost 5 bases, leaving 9 bases of the junction unmatched. CDR1 MNHNS and CDR2 SASEGT come from the germline V gene. DNA of the CDR3: TGTGCCAGCAGTCCCTTGACAGGGTTGCACACTGAAGCTTTCTTT. Its translation: CASSPLTGLHTEAFF.

The rearrangement links TRBV19 to TRBJ1-6, with 7 positions matching TRBD1. Trimming at V came to 9 bases and at J to 5 bases, leaving 10 bases not matched to a gene. This CDR3 contains 15 residues. Germline CDR1 is LNHDA and CDR2 is SQIVND (reference sequence). CDR3 sequence reads: CASRPYTGDNSPLHF. DNA of the CDR3: TGTGCCAGCCGCCCATATACAGGGGATAATTCACCCCTCCACTTT.

This clone has a handful of counts. The chain uses TRBV12-5 and TRBJ2-2; TRBD2 aligns across 9 bases. V lost 2 bases to trimming and J lost 4 bases; unmatched junction nucleotides: 5. CDR1 and CDR2 from the germline V gene are LGHNT and FRNRAP. The length of the CDR3 is 16 residues. CDR3 sequence reads: CASGLPRTSATGELFF. The CDR3 nucleotides are TGTGCTAGTGGTTTGCCCCGGACTAGCGCCACCGGGGAGCTGTTTTTT.

This clone has more than one count but fewer than ten. The CDR3 reads CASSPVDSIGPTEAFF. The CDR3 DNA is TGTGCCAGCTCACCGGTGGACAGTATAGGGCCAACTGAAGCTTTCTTT. The chain employs TRBV18 and TRBJ1-1, with D possibly matching TRBD1 (6 bases). Germline V gene sequence: CDR1 KGHSH, CDR2 LQKENI. The germline V and J ends were trimmed by 3 bases and 5 bases, with 19 bases remaining between them. The CDR3 has 16 residues.